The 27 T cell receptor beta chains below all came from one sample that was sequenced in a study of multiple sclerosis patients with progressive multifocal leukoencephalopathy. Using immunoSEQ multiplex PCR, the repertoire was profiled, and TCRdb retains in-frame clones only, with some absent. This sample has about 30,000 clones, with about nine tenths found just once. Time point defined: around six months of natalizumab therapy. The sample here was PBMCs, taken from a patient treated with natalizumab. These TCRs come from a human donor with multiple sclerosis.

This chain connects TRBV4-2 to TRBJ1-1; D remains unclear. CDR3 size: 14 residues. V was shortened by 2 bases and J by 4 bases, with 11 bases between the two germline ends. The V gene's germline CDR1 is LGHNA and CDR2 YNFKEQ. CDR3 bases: TGTGCCAGCAGCCAAATGCATGGGTTCACTGAAGCTTTCTTT. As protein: CASSQMHGFTEAFF.

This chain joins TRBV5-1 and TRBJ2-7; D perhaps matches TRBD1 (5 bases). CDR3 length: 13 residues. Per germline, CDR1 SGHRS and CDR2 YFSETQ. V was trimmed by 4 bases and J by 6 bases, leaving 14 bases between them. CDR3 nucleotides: TGCGCCAGCAGCCCGACAGTCGCCCGCGAGCAGTACTTC. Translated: CASSPTVAREQYF.

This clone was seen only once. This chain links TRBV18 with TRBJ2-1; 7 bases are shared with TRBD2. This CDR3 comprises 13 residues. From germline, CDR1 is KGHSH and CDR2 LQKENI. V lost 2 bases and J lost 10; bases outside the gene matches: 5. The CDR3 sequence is CASSPGLDAEQFF. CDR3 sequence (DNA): TGTGCCAGCTCACCAGGACTAGACGCAGAGCAGTTCTTC.

In DNA form, the CDR3 reads TGCGCCAGCAGCTTGGCGAACAGGGGGCGAGGAGGTGGGGGCTACGAGCAGTACTTC. It encodes CASSLANRGRGGGGYEQYF. V gene TRBV5-1 combines with J gene TRBJ2-7; 9 positions agree with TRBD1. Germline loops: CDR1 SGHRS, CDR2 YFSETQ. The CDR3 is 19 amino acids. The ends lost 0 bases at V and 3 bases at J; junction bases unmatched: 16.

The CDR3 DNA reads as TGTGCCAGCAGCAAAGAAGGGCAAGGCGAGAACATTCAGTACTTC. Translation gives CASSKEGQGENIQYF. This chain connects TRBV21-1 to TRBJ2-4. TRBV21-1 is an annotated pseudogene. The CDR3 has 15 residues.

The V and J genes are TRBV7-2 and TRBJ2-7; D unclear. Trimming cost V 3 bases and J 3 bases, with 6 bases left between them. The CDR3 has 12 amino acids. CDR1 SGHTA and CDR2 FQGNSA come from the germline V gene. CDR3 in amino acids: CASSFIGYEQYF. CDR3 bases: TGTGCCAGCAGCTTTATTGGCTACGAGCAGTACTTC. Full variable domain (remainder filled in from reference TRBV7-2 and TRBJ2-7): GAGVSQSPSNKVTEKGKDVELRCDPISGHTALYWYRQSLGQGLEFLIYFQGNSAPDKSGLPSDRFSAERTGGSVSTLTIQRTQQEDSAVYLCASSFIGYEQYFGPGTRLTVT.

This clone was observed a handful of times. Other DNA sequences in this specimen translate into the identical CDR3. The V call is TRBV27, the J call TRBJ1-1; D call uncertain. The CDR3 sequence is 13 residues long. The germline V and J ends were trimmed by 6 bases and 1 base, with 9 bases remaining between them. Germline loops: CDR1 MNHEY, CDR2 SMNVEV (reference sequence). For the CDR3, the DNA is TGTGCCAGCAGCCCCACTCGGAACACTGAAGCTTTCTTT. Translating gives CASSPTRNTEAFF.

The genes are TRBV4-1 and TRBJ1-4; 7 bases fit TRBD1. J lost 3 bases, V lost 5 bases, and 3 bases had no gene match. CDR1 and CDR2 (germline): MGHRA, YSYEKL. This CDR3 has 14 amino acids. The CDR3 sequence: CASSWDRPNEKLFF. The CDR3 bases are TGCGCCAGCAGCTGGGACAGACCTAATGAAAAACTGTTTTTT.

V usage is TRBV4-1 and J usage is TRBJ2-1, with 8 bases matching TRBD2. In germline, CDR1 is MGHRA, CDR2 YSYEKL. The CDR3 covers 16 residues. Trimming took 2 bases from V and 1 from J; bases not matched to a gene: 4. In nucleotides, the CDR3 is TGCGCCAGCAGCCAATGGGCTAGCGGGTCCTACAATGAGCAGTTCTTC. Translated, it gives CASSQWASGSYNEQFF.

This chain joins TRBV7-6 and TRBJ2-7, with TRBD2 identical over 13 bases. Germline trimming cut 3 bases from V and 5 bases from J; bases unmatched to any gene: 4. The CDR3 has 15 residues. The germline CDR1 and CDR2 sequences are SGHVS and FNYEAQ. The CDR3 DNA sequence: TGTGCCAGCAGCTTTGGACTAGCGGGAGCCAACGAGCAGTACTTC. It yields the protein CASSFGLAGANEQYF.

CDR3 in DNA: TGTGCCAGCAGCGTAGGGGCCGGCCGATCCTACGAGCAGTACTTC. Translating it yields CASSVGAGRSYEQYF. The chain carries TRBV9 and TRBJ2-7; D gene uncertain. Germline V gene data show CDR1 as SGDLS and CDR2 as YYNGEE. V lost 0 bases to trimming and J lost 1 base, with 11 bases between them. The CDR3 is 15 residues long. The full variable domain, completed using reference TRBV9 and TRBJ2-7, is DSGVTQTPKHLITATGQRVTLRCSPRSGDLSVYWYQQSLDQGLQFLIQYYNGEERAKGNILERFSAQQFPDLHSELNLSSLELGDSALYFCASSVGAGRSYEQYFGPGTRLTVT.

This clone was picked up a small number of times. The CDR3 DNA follows: TGTGCCAGCAGCCAGGGTATGAACACTGAAGCTTTCTTT. It specifies CASSQGMNTEAFF. The chain recombines TRBV14 with TRBJ1-1, with D hard to call. The CDR3 totals 13 residues. Trimming left V 3 bases short and J 0 bases short, with 5 bases between. Germline CDR1 SGHDN, CDR2 FVKESK.

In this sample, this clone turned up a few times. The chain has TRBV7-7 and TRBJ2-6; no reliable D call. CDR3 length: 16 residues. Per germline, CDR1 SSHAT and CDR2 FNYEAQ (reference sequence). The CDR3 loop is CATPTLLSSGANVLTF. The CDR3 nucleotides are TGTGCTACCCCAACCCTCCTAAGCTCTGGGGCCAACGTCCTGACTTTC.

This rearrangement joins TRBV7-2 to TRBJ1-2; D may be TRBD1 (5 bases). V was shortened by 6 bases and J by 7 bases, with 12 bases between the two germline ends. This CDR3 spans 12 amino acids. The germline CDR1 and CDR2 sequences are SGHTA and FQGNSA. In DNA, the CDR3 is TGTGCCAGCAGACTCGGGACCGCTGGCTACACCTTC. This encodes CASRLGTAGYTF.

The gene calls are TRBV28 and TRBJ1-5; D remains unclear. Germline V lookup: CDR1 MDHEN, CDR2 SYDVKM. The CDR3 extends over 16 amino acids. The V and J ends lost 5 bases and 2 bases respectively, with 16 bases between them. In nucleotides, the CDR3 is TGTGCCAGCAGTCCACGCTGGGGTTCGGGCAATCAGCCCCAGCATTTT. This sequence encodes CASSPRWGSGNQPQHF.

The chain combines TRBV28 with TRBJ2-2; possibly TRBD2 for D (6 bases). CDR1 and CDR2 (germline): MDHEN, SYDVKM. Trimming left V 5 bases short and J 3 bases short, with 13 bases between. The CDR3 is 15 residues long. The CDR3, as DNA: TGTGCCAGCAGTCCGCCGGGACTTGACACCGGGGAGCTGTTTTTT. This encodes CASSPPGLDTGELFF.

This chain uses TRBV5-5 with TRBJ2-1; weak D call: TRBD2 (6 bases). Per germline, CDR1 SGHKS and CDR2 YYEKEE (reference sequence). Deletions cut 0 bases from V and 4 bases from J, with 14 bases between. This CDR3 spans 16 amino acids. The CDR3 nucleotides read TGTGCCAGCAGCTTGGGTGACAGCGGGTCTTACAATGAGCAGTTCTTC. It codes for CASSLGDSGSYNEQFF. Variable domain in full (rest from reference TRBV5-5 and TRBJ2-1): DAGVTQSPTHLIKTRGQQVTLRCSPISGHKSVSWYQQVLGQGPQFIFQYYEKEERGRGNFPDRFSARQFPNYSSELNVNALLLGDSALYLCASSLGDSGSYNEQFFGPGTRLTVL.

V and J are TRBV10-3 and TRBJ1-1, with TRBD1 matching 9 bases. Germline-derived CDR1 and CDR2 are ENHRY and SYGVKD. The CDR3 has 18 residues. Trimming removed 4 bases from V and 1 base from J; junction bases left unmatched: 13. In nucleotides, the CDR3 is TGTGCCATCAGTGCCTCCGGGACAGGGATCGGTAAGAACACTGAAGCTTTCTTT. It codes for CAISASGTGIGKNTEAFF.

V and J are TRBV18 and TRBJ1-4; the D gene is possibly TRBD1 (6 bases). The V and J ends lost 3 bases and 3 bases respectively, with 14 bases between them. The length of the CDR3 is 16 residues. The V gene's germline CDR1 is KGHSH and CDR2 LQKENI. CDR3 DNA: TGTGCCAGCTCACCGATACCAGGGGTTGCTAATGAAAAACTGTTTTTT. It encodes CASSPIPGVANEKLFF.

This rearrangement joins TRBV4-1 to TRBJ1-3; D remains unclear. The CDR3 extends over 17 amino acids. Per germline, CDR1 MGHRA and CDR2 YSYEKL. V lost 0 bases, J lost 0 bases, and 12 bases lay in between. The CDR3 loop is CASSQDGLAYSGNTIYF. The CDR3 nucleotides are TGCGCCAGCAGCCAAGATGGGCTAGCCTACTCTGGAAACACCATATATTTT.

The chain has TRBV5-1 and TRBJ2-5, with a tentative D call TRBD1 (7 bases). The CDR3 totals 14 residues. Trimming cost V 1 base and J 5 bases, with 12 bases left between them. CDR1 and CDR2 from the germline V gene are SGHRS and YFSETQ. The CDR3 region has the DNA TGCGCCAGCAGCTTGTTCCAGGGGGGTGAGACCCAGTACTTC. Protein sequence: CASSLFQGGETQYF.

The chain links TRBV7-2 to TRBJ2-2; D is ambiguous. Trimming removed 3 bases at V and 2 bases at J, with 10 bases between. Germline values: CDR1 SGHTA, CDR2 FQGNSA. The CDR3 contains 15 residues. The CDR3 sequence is CASSFRPRNTGELFF. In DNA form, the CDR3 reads TGTGCCAGCAGCTTCCGGCCTCGAAACACCGGGGAGCTGTTTTTT.

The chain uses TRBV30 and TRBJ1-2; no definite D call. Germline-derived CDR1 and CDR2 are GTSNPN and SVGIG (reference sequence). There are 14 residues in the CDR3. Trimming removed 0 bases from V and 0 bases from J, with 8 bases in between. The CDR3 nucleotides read TGTGCCTGGAGTGTAACTGGTGCTAACTATGGCTACACCTTC. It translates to CAWSVTGANYGYTF.

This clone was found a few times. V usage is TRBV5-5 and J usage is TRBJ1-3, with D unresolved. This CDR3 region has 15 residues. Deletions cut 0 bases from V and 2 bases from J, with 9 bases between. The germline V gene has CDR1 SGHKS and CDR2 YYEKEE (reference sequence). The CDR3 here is CASSLAALAGNTIYF. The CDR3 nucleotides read TGTGCCAGCAGCTTGGCGGCTTTAGCTGGAAACACCATATATTTT.

CDR3 coding DNA: TGCGCCAGCAGCTCGTGGACTAGTTCCTACAATGAGCAGTTCTTC. Translating it yields CASSSWTSSYNEQFF. The chain recombines TRBV5-1 with TRBJ2-1, with 7 bases that match TRBD2. Germline assignment: CDR1 SGHRS and CDR2 YFSETQ. V lost 3 bases and J lost 1; bases outside the gene matches: 4. The length of the CDR3 is 15 residues.

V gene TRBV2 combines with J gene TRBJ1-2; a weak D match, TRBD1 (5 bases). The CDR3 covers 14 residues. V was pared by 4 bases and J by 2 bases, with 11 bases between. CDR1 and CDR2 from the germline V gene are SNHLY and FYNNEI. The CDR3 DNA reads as TGTGCCAGCAGTGTCGGCAGGGTAAACTATGGCTACACCTTC. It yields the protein CASSVGRVNYGYTF.

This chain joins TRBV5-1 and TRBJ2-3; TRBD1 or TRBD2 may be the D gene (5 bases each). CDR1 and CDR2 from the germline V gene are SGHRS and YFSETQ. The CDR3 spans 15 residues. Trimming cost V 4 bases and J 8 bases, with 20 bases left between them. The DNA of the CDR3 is TGCGCCAGCAGCCCCCTAAATGGGGGAGACGGTACGCAGTATTTT. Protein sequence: CASSPLNGGDGTQYF.